This T cell receptor (beta chain) came from a study of cytomegalovirus exposure and HLA in healthy donors. Study results and caveats: Among the CMV-associated chains, a few were confirmed in vitro as specific for CMV antigens. For most TCR beta V segments, an earlier analysis put the productive rate at about 87% or about 30% of the time.

This PCR relied on a set of 60 Vbeta primers and 13 Jbeta primers. Libraries were prepared by immunoSEQ multiplex PCR; TCRdb keeps only in-frame clonotypes and omits some of them. In the table there are 110,000 to 150,000 clones, approximately 80% of which are singletons. CDR1 is SGDLS, CDR2 YYNGEE, per germline. This CDR3 spans 18 amino acids. J gave up 6 bases and V 0 bases, and 13 bases lay outside the gene matches. With regard to this clone: Its specificity is not known.

Sequencing was carried out using PBMCs. This TCR came from a woman aged 18 to 35 in good health and CMV-seropositive. The chain couples TRBV9 to TRBJ2-1; 9 bases are shared with TRBD2. CDR3 nucleotide sequence: TGTGCCAGCAGCGTAGAGGTTAGCGGGGGAGTTTTTATCAATGAGCAGTTCTTC. Amino acids: CASSVEVSGGVFINEQFF. The full variable domain, in which reference TRBV9 and TRBJ2-1 provide the parts outside the CDR3, is DSGVTQTPKHLITATGQRVTLRCSPRSGDLSVYWYQQSLDQGLQFLIQYYNGEERAKGNILERFSAQQFPDLHSELNLSSLELGDSALYFCASSVEVSGGVFINEQFFGPGTRLTVL.